A selection of T cell receptor beta chains follows, all from one sample in a study of human T cells and chemical hapten exposure. TCRdb passed the RACE reads through MiXCR, listing each CDR3 protein once. Of more than 300,000 distinct CDR3 sequences listed, approximately 5% are singletons. The source was whole blood, collected in connection with sensitization to the hapten diphenylcyclopropenone (DPC). The receptors originated from a woman aged 18-29 years with alopecia areata. Some clones in this sample may be carry-over from other donors' samples. Each CDR3 is given with its conserved first and last residue. A D gene is named only where the DNA matches it firmly. Where a row states a size, it is once, few, many or the class of an expanded clone; other rows omit it.

>TRBD2|many|TRBJ2-1|TRBV7-9
CASRSSGATFNEQFF
TGTGCCAGCAGGTCTAGCGGGGCCACCTTTAATGAGCAGTTCTTC
>TRBD2|many|TRBJ2-3|TRBV7-2
CASRPGLALDTQYF
TGTGCCAGCAGACCGGGACTAGCGCTCGATACGCAGTATTTT
>TRBD2|many|TRBJ2-1|TRBV6-2/TRBV6-3
CASSLTSGGYNEQFF
TGTGCCAGCAGTCTTACTAGCGGGGGTTACAATGAGCAGTTCTTC
>.|.|TRBJ1-5|TRBV24-1
CATSYTSNQPQHF
TGTGCCACCAGTTACACGAGCAATCAGCCCCAGCATTTT
>.|many|TRBJ2-3|TRBV7-2
CASSSATGTDTQYF
TGTGCCAGCAGCTCAGCTACGGGCACAGATACGCAGTATTTT
>TRBD1|.|TRBJ1-4|TRBV12-3/TRBV12-4
CASSQPGQGVNRVEKLFF
TGTGCCAGCAGTCAACCCGGACAGGGCGTCAACCGCGTTGAAAAACTGTTTTTT
>.|.|TRBJ1-2|TRBV20-1
CSAGQGYGYTF
TGCAGTGCTGGGCAGGGATACGGCTACACCTTC
>TRBD1|many|TRBJ2-1|TRBV15
CATRARTGRGEQFF
TGTGCCACCCGGGCTAGGACAGGGAGAGGTGAGCAGTTCTTC
>TRBD1|.|TRBJ2-7|TRBV29-1
CSVEGKGQGKYEQYF
TGCAGCGTTGAAGGAAAAGGACAGGGGAAGTACGAGCAGTACTTC
>TRBD2|many|TRBJ2-2|TRBV12-3/TRBV12-4
CASSLKTSGANTGELFF
TGTGCCAGCAGTTTAAAGACTAGCGGGGCGAACACCGGGGAGCTGTTTTTT
>.|few|TRBJ1-1|TRBV18
CASSISRGTNTEAFF
TGTGCCAGCTCAATCTCGAGGGGGACGAACACTGAAGCTTTCTTT
>.|many|TRBJ2-3|TRBV5-6
CASSPGLPTDTQYF
TGTGCCAGCAGCCCCGGACTGCCTACAGATACGCAGTATTTT
>.|few|TRBJ1-1|TRBV9
CASSVAWGTEAFF
TGTGCCAGCAGCGTAGCTTGGGGAACTGAAGCTTTCTTT
>TRBD1|.|TRBJ1-2|TRBV5-1
CASSPGTDFYGYTF
TGCGCCAGCAGCCCCGGGACAGATTTCTATGGCTACACCTTC
>.|few|TRBJ2-2|TRBV7-2
CASSFQTGELFF
TGTGCCAGCAGCTTTCAGACCGGGGAGCTGTTTTTT
>.|many|TRBJ1-5|TRBV7-2
CASSLWAGSNQPQHF
TGTGCCAGCAGCTTATGGGCGGGAAGCAATCAGCCCCAGCATTTT
>TRBD1|.|TRBJ1-1|TRBV12-3/TRBV12-4
CASRRQGAPTEAFF
TGTGCCAGCAGACGACAGGGGGCGCCCACTGAAGCTTTCTTT
>.|.|TRBJ1-2|TRBV6-1
CASSRAGLLDGYTF
TGTGCCAGCAGTCGGGCAGGGCTTTTAGATGGCTACACCTTC
>.|.|TRBJ1-1|TRBV14
CASSQDPQSLGSEAFF
TGTGCCAGCAGCCAAGATCCCCAGAGCCTAGGGTCTGAAGCTTTCTTT
>.|.|TRBJ1-6|TRBV27
CASREVPYNSPLHF
TGTGCCAGCAGGGAAGTGCCCTATAATTCACCCCTCCACTTT
>.|many|TRBJ2-2|TRBV15
CATRVWGSAGELFF
TGTGCCACCAGAGTCTGGGGGTCGGCCGGGGAGCTGTTTTTT
>TRBD2|.|TRBJ2-3|TRBV4-2
CASSQVGLAGSSDTQYF
TGTGCCAGCAGCCAAGTGGGGCTAGCGGGGAGCTCAGATACGCAGTATTTT
>TRBD1|.|TRBJ2-7|TRBV7-9
CASSYKHKTGTGSHEQYF
TGTGCCAGCAGCTATAAACATAAAACCGGGACAGGGTCCCACGAGCAGTACTTC
>.|many|TRBJ1-5|TRBV11-2
CASSLDPVEYSNQPQHF
TGTGCCAGCAGCTTAGATCCAGTGGAATATAGCAATCAGCCCCAGCATTTT
>TRBD1|few|TRBJ2-3|TRBV20-1
CSARGTGRTDTQYF
TGCAGTGCTCGCGGGACAGGGAGAACAGATACGCAGTATTTT
>.|.|TRBJ1-2|TRBV6-1
CASSERDKHYGYTF
TGTGCCAGCAGTGAACGGGACAAACACTATGGCTACACCTTC
>TRBD1|many|TRBJ1-1|TRBV6-5
CASSYTSGGADTEAFF
TGTGCCAGCAGTTACACTTCAGGGGGCGCCGACACTGAAGCTTTCTTT
>.|few|TRBJ1-1|TRBV7-9
CASSLDQSTEAFF
TGTGCCAGCAGCTTAGATCAAAGCACTGAAGCTTTCTTT
>TRBD1|.|TRBJ2-7|TRBV6-1
CASSEQQGGSYEQYF
TGTGCCAGCAGTGAACAACAGGGGGGCTCCTACGAGCAGTACTTC
>.|few|TRBJ1-2|TRBV5-1
CASSLEGEGYGYTF
TGCGCCAGCAGCTTGGAGGGGGAAGGCTATGGCTACACCTTC
>TRBD2|many|TRBJ2-3|TRBV28
CASGAGYTQYF
TGTGCCAGCGGAGCGGGGTATACGCAGTATTTT
>TRBD2|.|TRBJ2-1|TRBV4-1
CASSQDSASGGAEQFF
TGCGCCAGCAGCCAAGATTCGGCTAGCGGGGGGGCAGAGCAGTTCTTC
>.|.|TRBJ2-7|TRBV14
CASSQKRGLTNEQYF
TGTGCCAGCAGCCAAAAACGGGGGTTAACTAACGAGCAGTACTTC
>TRBD1|.|TRBJ2-7|TRBV7-2
CASSLDRASYEQYF
TGTGCCAGCAGCCTGGACAGGGCTTCCTACGAGCAGTACTTC
>.|many|TRBJ1-1|TRBV12-3/TRBV12-4
CASSSQRGGTEAFF
TGTGCCAGCAGTTCTCAACGGGGCGGCACTGAAGCTTTCTTT
>.|.|TRBJ1-1|TRBV4-3
CASSQAVGREGTEAFF
TGCGCCAGCAGCCAAGCGGTCGGCAGGGAGGGCACTGAAGCTTTCTTT
>TRBD1|.|TRBJ2-3|TRBV28
CASRLTGGTDTQYF
TGTGCCAGCAGACTCACAGGGGGCACAGATACGCAGTATTTT
>.|few|TRBJ1-1|TRBV29-1
CSVHIGNTEAFF
TGCAGCGTTCATATAGGGAACACTGAAGCTTTCTTT
>.|many|TRBJ2-5|TRBV27
CASSPYREETQYF
TGTGCCAGCAGTCCTTACAGGGAGGAGACCCAGTACTTC
>.|.|TRBJ2-1|TRBV9
CASSVRSGNNEQFF
TGTGCCAGCAGCGTAAGATCCGGAAACAATGAGCAGTTCTTC
>.|few|TRBJ1-6|TRBV7-9
CASSLPDHNSPLHF
TGTGCCAGCAGCCTGCCGGACCATAATTCACCCCTCCACTTT